This T cell receptor (beta chain) was sequenced during a study of T cell changes during pregnancy in multiple sclerosis. V lost 5 bases, J lost 6 bases, and 16 bases lay in between. Germline V CDR1 and CDR2: MNHEY, SMNVEV (reference sequence). CDR3 length: 14 amino acids. In its sample, this clone is medium-sized. The assay was immunoSEQ multiplex PCR, and TCRdb's table has in-frame clones only and misses some. Here the sample spans 55,000 to 80,000 clones, about nine tenths being singletons. This material consisted of peripheral blood, taken after pregnancy. This rearrangement joins TRBV27 to TRBJ1-2, with TRBD1 as a possible D gene (6 bases). This TCR was sampled from a female donor in good health, enrolled as a control in a pregnancy study. CDR3 in amino acids: CASSPSTGYNGYTF. The CDR3 DNA is TGTGCCAGCAGTCCCTCAACAGGGTACAATGGCTACACCTTC.